The 13 T cell receptor beta chains in this list originate from one sample, sequenced in a study of beta chain features in type 1 diabetes. The whole isolated RNA underwent reverse transcription, so sequencing captured expressed TCRB transcripts. Libraries were prepared by immunoSEQ multiplex PCR; TCRdb keeps only in-frame clonotypes and omits some of them. This table has about 140,000 clones, about 7% appearing once. The sequencing input was central memory CD4+ T cells from blood. The receptors stem from a woman aged 25 to 39 in good health.

Written as DNA, the CDR3 is TGTGCCAGCAAGACGTCCCGCGGGAGGGCCGCTGGGCCAGAGACCCAGTACTTC. Translated: CASKTSRGRAAGPETQYF. V is TRBV2 and J is TRBJ2-5, with 9 bases matching TRBD2. CDR3 length: 18 residues. Germline-derived CDR1 and CDR2 are SNHLY and FYNNEI. J lost 4 bases, V lost 7 bases, and 19 bases had no gene match.

J is TRBJ1-2 and V is TRBV29-1; 10 nucleotides align to TRBD1. Germline CDR1 reads SQVTM; CDR2 reads ANQGSEA. With V trimmed by 1 base and J by 3 bases, 8 bases remained unmatched. This CDR3 comprises 16 residues. CDR3 nucleotide sequence: TGCAGCGTTGAAGGACGCGGGACAGGGGATTACTATGGCTACACCTTC. Encoded protein: CSVEGRGTGDYYGYTF.

V is TRBV7-9 and J is TRBJ1-4; TRBD1 matches at 9 bases. The CDR3 has 16 residues. The germline V gene encodes CDR1 SEHNR and CDR2 FQNEAQ (reference sequence). The V and J ends lost 5 bases and 4 bases, in that order; junction bases with no gene match: 8. CDR3 amino acids: CASSIQGAIGNEKLFF. CDR3 in DNA: TGTGCCAGCAGCATACAGGGGGCGATAGGTAATGAAAAACTGTTTTTT.

V is TRBV7-9 and J is TRBJ2-5, with 12 positions matching TRBD2. V lost 1 base and J lost 0; bases outside the gene matches: 3. Germline assignment: CDR1 SEHNR and CDR2 FQNEAQ (reference sequence). This CDR3 contains 17 residues. The CDR3 sequence: CASSLGGTSGHQETQYF. CDR3 coding DNA: TGTGCCAGCAGCTTAGGCGGGACTAGCGGGCACCAAGAGACCCAGTACTTC.

In DNA, the CDR3 is TGTGCCAGCAGCACCCAGAGGGCGGGGCAAGAGACCCAGTACTTC. This sequence encodes CASSTQRAGQETQYF. The rearrangement joins TRBV11-2 to TRBJ2-5; maybe TRBD2 (6 bases). Germline V gene sequence: CDR1 SGHAT, CDR2 FQNNGV. V was shortened by 5 bases and J by 2 bases, with 15 bases between the two germline ends. This CDR3 contains 15 residues.

This clone was picked up many times. This chain joins TRBV7-9 and TRBJ2-1; 9 bases match TRBD2. Trimming at V came to 2 bases and at J to 6 bases, leaving 5 bases not matched to a gene. Germline V lookup: CDR1 SEHNR, CDR2 FQNEAQ (reference sequence). The CDR3 is made up of 15 amino acids. CDR3 coding DNA: TGTGCCAGCAGCTTACAGGGGACTAGCAGCAATGAGCAGTTCTTC. Translated, it gives CASSLQGTSSNEQFF.

This rearrangement joins TRBV30 to TRBJ2-7; 13 nucleotides agree with TRBD2. CDR1 is GTSNPN, CDR2 SVGIG, per germline (reference sequence). The CDR3 has 14 amino acids. Trimming took 3 bases from V and 2 from J; bases not matched to a gene: 1. The CDR3 loop is CAWRGTSGTYEQYF. CDR3 coding DNA: TGTGCCTGGAGGGGGACTAGCGGGACCTACGAGCAGTACTTC.

This clone was counted only a few times. The chain's CDR3 is CASSSSRGKETQYF. The CDR3 DNA is TGTGCCAGCTCAAGTTCCAGGGGGAAAGAGACCCAGTACTTC. The V and J genes are TRBV25-1 and TRBJ2-5; TRBD1 matches 7 bases. V trimming: 8 bases; J trimming: 3 bases; junction bases outside the gene matches: 9. The CDR3 runs 14 residues. Per the germline V gene, CDR1 is MGHDK and CDR2 is SYGVNS.

The gene calls are TRBV5-4 and TRBJ2-3; 9 positions agree with TRBD2. CDR1 and CDR2 from the germline V gene are SGHNT and YYREEE (reference sequence). The CDR3 length is 17 residues. Trimming cost V 0 bases and J 4 bases; bases outside gene matches: 9. In DNA form, the CDR3 reads TGTGCCAGCAGCTTGGTTAGCGGGAGTTATCGCGCAGATACGCAGTATTTT. Its translation is CASSLVSGSYRADTQYF.

In its sample, this clone was seen a few times. The rearrangement joins TRBV27 to TRBJ2-1, with D perhaps matching TRBD1 (5 bases). CDR1 and CDR2 (germline): MNHEY, SMNVEV (reference sequence). With 6 bases removed from V and 7 bases from J, the gap between germline ends came to 16 bases. The CDR3 is made up of 14 amino acids. CDR3 residues: CASSQNRQRNEQFF. The CDR3 nucleotides read TGTGCCAGCAGCCAAAACCGACAGCGAAATGAGCAGTTCTTC.

J is TRBJ2-5 and V is TRBV5-1, with D possibly being TRBD2 (6 bases). CDR1 SGHRS and CDR2 YFSETQ come from the germline V gene. CDR3 size: 15 residues. Trimming left V 0 bases short and J 3 bases short, with 12 bases between. For the CDR3, the DNA is TGCGCCAGCAGCTTGGCGGCGGGACCTGAAGAGACCCAGTACTTC. Encoded protein: CASSLAAGPEETQYF.

This clone was seen only a few times. V is TRBV7-2 and J is TRBJ1-5, with D unclear. Between the trimmed V and J ends, which lost 5 bases and 2 bases, there was a span of 13 bases. Germline CDR1 is SGHTA and CDR2 is FQGNSA. This CDR3 contains 15 residues. The CDR3 region has the DNA TGTGCCAGCAGCCCAGGAAGCGGGGGCAATCAGCCCCAGCATTTT. Translation: CASSPGSGGNQPQHF.

This clone was observed a few times. This chain uses TRBV28 with TRBJ2-7; TRBD1 might be the D (6 bases). V gave up 3 bases and J gave up 3 bases, with 18 bases separating them. Germline V gene data show CDR1 as MDHEN and CDR2 as SYDVKM. This CDR3 contains 16 residues. This chain's CDR3 is CASSLAGQRRGYEQYF. The CDR3 DNA follows: TGTGCCAGCAGTTTGGCCGGACAGCGCAGGGGCTACGAGCAGTACTTC. Drawing the rest from reference TRBV28 and TRBJ2-7, the complete variable domain is DVKVTQSSRYLVKRTGEKVFLECVQDMDHENMFWYRQDPGLGLRLIYFSYDVKMKEKGDIPEGYSVSREKKERFSLILESASTNQTSMYLCASSLAGQRRGYEQYFGPGTRLTVT.